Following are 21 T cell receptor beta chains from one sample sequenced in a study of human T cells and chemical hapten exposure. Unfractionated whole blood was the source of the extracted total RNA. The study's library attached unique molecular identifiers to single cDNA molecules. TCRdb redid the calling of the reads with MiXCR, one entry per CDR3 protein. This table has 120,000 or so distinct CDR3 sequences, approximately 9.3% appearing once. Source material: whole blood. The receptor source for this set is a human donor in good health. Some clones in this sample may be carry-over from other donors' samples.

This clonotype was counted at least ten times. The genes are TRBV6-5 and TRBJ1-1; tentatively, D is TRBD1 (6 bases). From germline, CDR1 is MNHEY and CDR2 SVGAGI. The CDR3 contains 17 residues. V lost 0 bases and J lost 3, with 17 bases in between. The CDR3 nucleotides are TGTGCCAGCAGTTACTCTCTACGAGGGGGTATTGACACTGAAGCTTTCTTT. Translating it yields CASSYSLRGGIDTEAFF.

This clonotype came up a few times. For the CDR3, the DNA is TGCGCCAGCAGCCCCAACCCAGGGGACGGGTATCAGCCCCAGCATTTT. Translated: CASSPNPGDGYQPQHF. V usage is TRBV5-1 and J usage is TRBJ1-5; TRBD1 might be the D (6 bases). Germline CDR1 and CDR2: SGHRS and YFSETQ. CDR3 size: 16 residues. Trimming took 4 bases from V and 5 from J, leaving 19 bases between them.

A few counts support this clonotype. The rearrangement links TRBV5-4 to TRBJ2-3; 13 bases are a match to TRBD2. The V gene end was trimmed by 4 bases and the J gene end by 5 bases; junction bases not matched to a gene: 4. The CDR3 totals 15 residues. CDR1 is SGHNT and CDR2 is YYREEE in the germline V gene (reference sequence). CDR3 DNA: TGTGCCAGCAGCATTAGACTAGCGGGAGGAGATACGCAGTATTTT. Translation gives CASSIRLAGGDTQYF.

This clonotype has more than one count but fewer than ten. The CDR3 region has the DNA TGTGCCAGCAGTTACCCTTTCAGGACTTCTGGGGCCAACGTCCTGACTTTC. Protein sequence: CASSYPFRTSGANVLTF. The chain recombines TRBV6-2 or TRBV6-3 with TRBJ2-6; D may be TRBD2 (5 bases). Trimming took off 2 bases at V and 1 base at J, with 12 bases between the two ends. The CDR3 is made up of 17 amino acids. Germline-derived CDR1 and CDR2 are MNHEY and SVGEGT.

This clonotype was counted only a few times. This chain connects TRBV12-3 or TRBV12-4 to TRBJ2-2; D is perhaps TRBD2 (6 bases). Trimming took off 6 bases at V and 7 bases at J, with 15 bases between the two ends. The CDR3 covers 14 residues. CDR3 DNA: TGTGCCAGCAGCCGCGGGACCCGAGGCGGGGAGCTGTTTTTT. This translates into CASSRGTRGGELFF.

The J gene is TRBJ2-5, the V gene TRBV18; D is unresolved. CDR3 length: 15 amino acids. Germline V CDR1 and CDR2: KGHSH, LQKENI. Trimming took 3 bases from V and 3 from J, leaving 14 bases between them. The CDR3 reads CASSPPEYSEETQYF. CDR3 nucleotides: TGTGCCAGCTCACCTCCAGAGTACTCCGAAGAGACCCAGTACTTC.

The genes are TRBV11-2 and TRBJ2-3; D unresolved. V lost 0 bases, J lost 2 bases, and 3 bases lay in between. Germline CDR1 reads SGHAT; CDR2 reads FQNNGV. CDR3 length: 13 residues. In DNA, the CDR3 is TGTGCCAGCAGCTTAGAGCCCACAGATACGCAGTATTTT. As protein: CASSLEPTDTQYF.

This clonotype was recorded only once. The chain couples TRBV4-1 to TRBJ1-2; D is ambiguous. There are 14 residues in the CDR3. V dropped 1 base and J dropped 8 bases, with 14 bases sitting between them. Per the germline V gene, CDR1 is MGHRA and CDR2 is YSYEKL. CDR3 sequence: CASSQGGGYGGYTF. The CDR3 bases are TGCGCCAGCAGCCAAGGCGGAGGTTATGGCGGCTACACCTTC.

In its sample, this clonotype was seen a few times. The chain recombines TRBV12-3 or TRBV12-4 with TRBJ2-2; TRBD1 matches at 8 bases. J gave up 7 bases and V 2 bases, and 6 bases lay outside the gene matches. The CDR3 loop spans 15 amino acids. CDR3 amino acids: CASSLQGALIGELFF. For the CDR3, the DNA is TGTGCCAGCAGTTTACAGGGGGCGTTGATCGGGGAGCTGTTTTTT.

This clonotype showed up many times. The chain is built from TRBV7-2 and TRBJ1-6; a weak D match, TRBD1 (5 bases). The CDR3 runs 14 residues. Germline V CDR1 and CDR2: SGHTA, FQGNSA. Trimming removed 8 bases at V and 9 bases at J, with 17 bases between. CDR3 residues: CASRGEGIGSPLHF. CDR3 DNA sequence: TGTGCCAGCCGTGGGGAGGGGATCGGTTCACCCCTCCACTTT.

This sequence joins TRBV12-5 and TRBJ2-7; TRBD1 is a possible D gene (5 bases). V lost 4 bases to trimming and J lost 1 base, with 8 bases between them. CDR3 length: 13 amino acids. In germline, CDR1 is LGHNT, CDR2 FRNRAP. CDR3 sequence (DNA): TGTGCTAGTGGTTCTCAGGGTTCCTACGAGCAGTACTTC. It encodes CASGSQGSYEQYF. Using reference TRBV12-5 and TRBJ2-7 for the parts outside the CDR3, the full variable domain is DARVTQTPRHKVTEMGQEVTMRCQPILGHNTVFWYRQTMMQGLELLAYFRNRAPLDDSGMPKDRFSAEMPDATLATLKIQPSEPRDSAVYFCASGSQGSYEQYFGPGTRLTVT.

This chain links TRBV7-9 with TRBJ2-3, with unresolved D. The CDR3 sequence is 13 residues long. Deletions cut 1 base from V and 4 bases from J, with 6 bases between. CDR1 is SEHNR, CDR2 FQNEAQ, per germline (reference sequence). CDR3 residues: CASSLEGSDTQYF. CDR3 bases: TGTGCCAGCAGCTTAGAAGGATCAGATACGCAGTATTTT.

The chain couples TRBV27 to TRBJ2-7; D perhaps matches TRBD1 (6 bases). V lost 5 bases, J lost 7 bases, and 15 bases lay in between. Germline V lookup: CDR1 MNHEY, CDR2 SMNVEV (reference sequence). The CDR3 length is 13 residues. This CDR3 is CASSTGPATEQYF. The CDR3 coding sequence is TGTGCCAGCAGTACAGGGCCTGCTACGGAGCAGTACTTC.

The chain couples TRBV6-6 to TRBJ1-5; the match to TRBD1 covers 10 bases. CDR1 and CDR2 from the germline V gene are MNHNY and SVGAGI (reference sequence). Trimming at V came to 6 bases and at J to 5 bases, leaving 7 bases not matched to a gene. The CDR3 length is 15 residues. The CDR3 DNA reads TGTGCCAGCAGACGGGACAGGGGACGAGATCAGCCCCAGCATTTT. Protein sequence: CASRRDRGRDQPQHF.

CDR3 region: CASSGGENTGELFF. The CDR3 DNA reads TGTGCCAGCAGTGGAGGGGAGAACACCGGGGAGCTGTTTTTT. The rearrangement joins TRBV6-2 or TRBV6-3 to TRBJ2-2, with D perhaps TRBD2 (6 bases). Per germline, CDR1 MNHEY and CDR2 SVGEGT. V was clipped by 5 bases and J by 1 base, with 8 bases between them. The CDR3 is 14 amino acids.

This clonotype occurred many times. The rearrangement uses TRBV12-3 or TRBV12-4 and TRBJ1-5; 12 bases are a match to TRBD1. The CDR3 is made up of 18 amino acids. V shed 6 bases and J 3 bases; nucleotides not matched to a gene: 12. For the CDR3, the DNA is TGTGCCAGCAGCCGCTTGGGGACAGGGGGCGGTAACAATCAGCCCCAGCATTTT. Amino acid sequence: CASSRLGTGGGNNQPQHF.

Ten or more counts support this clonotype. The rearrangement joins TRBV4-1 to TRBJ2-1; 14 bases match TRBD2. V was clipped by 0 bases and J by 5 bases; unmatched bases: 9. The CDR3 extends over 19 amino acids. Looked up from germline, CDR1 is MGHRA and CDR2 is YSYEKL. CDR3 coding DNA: TGCGCCAGCAGCCAAGATCGACTAGCGGGGGGGCCCGGGGACAATGAGCAGTTCTTC. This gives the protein CASSQDRLAGGPGDNEQFF.

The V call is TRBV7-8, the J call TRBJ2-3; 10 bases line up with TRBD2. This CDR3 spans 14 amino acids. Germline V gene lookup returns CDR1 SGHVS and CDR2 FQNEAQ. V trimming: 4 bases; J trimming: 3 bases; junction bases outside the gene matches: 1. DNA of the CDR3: TGTGCCAGCAGCTCGGGACTAGCGACAGATACGCAGTATTTT. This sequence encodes CASSSGLATDTQYF.

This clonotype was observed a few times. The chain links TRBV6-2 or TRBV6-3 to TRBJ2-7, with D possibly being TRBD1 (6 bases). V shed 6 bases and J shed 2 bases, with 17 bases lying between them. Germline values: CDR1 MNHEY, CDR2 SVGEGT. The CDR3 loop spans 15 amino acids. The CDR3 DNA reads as TGTGCCAGCAGCCGCGGCAGGGGCGGAACCTACGAGCAGTACTTC. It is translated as CASSRGRGGTYEQYF.

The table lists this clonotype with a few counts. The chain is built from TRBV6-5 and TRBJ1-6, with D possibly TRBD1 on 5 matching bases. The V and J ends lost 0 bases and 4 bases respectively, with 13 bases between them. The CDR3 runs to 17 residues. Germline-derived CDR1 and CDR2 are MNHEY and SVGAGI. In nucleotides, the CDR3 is TGTGCCAGCAGTTACTCGACCCAGGGACCTTATAATTCACCCCTCCACTTT. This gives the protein CASSYSTQGPYNSPLHF.

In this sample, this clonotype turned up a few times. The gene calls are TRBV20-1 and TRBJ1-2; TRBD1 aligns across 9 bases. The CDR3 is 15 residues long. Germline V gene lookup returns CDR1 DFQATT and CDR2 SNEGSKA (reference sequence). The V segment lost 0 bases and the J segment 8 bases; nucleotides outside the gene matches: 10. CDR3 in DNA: TGCAGTGCTAGAGAGGGACAGGGAAGTCCGGGGGGCTACACCTTC. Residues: CSAREGQGSPGGYTF.